The present TCR beta chain was sequenced within a study of cytomegalovirus exposure and HLA in healthy donors. This PCR relied on a set of 60 Vbeta primers and 13 Jbeta primers. The protocol was immunoSEQ multiplex PCR, while the TCRdb copy is restricted to in-frame clones and leaves out a portion. The table lists some 150,000 clones, about 80% of them singletons. The trim removed 1 base at V and 3 bases at J, leaving 7 bases unmatched. Germline loops: CDR1 SGHTA, CDR2 FQGNSA. The CDR3 spans 16 residues. The receptor comes from a woman between 50 and 59 years old in good health and CMV-seronegative. The J gene is TRBJ1-2, the V gene TRBV7-2, with 8 bases identical to TRBD1. Material: PBMCs. The CDR3 nucleotides are TGTGCCAGCAGCTTAGACAGGGGGGTTCGAGACTATGGCTACACCTTC. This encodes CASSLDRGVRDYGYTF.